This T cell receptor (beta chain) was retrieved from a study of vaccination and CD4 T cells after COVID-19. On the study more broadly: Investigators took post-vaccine samples a median approximately 73 days after dose two, within a range of 14 to 241. The authors used overlapping spike peptides from SARS-CoV-2, HCoV-NL63, HCoV-OC43 and HCoV-229E to stimulate cells. General observations from the study: The median number of SARS-CoV-2-reactive clonotypes increased from about 20 to 38, a change that did not reach significance.

Germline V CDR1 and CDR2: KGHDR, SFDVKD. This CDR3 has 16 residues. Trimming removed 1 base at V and 1 base at J, with 11 bases between. As to time point: late sampling 161 to 241 days after vaccination in a few convalescent patients. Stated treatment: approximately 11-day PBMC culture with coronavirus spike peptide pools or control peptides (ViraFEST assay). The assay that was used to sequence DNA from cultured CD4+ T cells was the Oncomine TCR Beta short-read assay. TCRdb reprocessed the PCR reads with MiXCR, giving one entry per CDR3 protein. This sample has some 17,000 distinct CDR3 sequences, with just over 50% found just once. This clonotype was detected once. The antigen is undetermined.

The chain carries TRBV24-1 and TRBJ2-3; a possible D gene is TRBD2 (6 bases). Sequencing used CD4+ T cells from blood, cultured in vitro, obtained about 7 months after SARS-CoV-2 vaccination. The TCR sequence derives from a human donor who had recovered from COVID-19. In DNA, the CDR3 is TGTGCCACCAGTGATTTTATAGCTAGCGGCACAGATACGCAGTATTTT. Protein: CATSDFIASGTDTQYF.